These 4 T cell receptor beta chains originate from one sample sequenced in a study of T cell responses to AZD1222 COVID-19 vaccine. The protocol was immunoSEQ multiplex PCR, while the TCRdb copy is restricted to in-frame clones and leaves out a portion. The sample carries roughly 76,000 clones, roughly 88% recorded once. The specimen was peripheral blood, collected on day 0 of AZD1222 vaccination. The receptors were gathered from an adult in good health.

The chain has TRBV7-2 and TRBJ1-2; 7 bases align to TRBD1. The CDR3 covers 14 residues. J was trimmed by 3 bases and V by 5 bases; bases with no gene match: 6. Germline assignment: CDR1 SGHTA and CDR2 FQGNSA. Written as DNA, the CDR3 is TGTGCCAGCAGCCCTTCCGGGACAGACTATGGCTACACCTTC. Translated, it gives CASSPSGTDYGYTF.

V usage is TRBV29-1 and J usage is TRBJ2-2; the D is unclear. In germline, CDR1 is SQVTM, CDR2 ANQGSEA. This CDR3 has 11 amino acids. Trimming took 7 bases from V and 8 from J, leaving 11 bases between them. The CDR3 here is CSAGEQGELFF. The CDR3 DNA is TGCAGCGCTGGCGAGCAGGGGGAGCTGTTTTTT.

This chain uses TRBV5-1 with TRBJ1-1, with 10 positions matching TRBD1. Trimming removed 7 bases from V and 4 bases from J; junction bases left unmatched: 7. Germline V gene sequence: CDR1 SGHRS, CDR2 YFSETQ. This CDR3 has 14 amino acids. CDR3 protein: CASLFGTGATEAFF. CDR3 nucleotides: TGCGCCAGCCTATTCGGGACAGGGGCCACTGAAGCTTTCTTT.

This rearrangement joins TRBV9 to TRBJ1-6; D uncertain. Germline loops: CDR1 SGDLS, CDR2 YYNGEE. Trimming cost V 0 bases and J 5 bases, with 9 bases left between them. This CDR3 is 15 amino acids long. The CDR3 DNA follows: TGTGCCAGCAGCGTAGGGGCGTCGGATAATTCACCCCTCCACTTT. This gives the protein CASSVGASDNSPLHF.